These 22 T cell receptor beta chains originate from one sample sequenced in a study of T cell responses to AZD1222 COVID-19 vaccine. Assay used: immunoSEQ multiplex PCR; TCRdb lists only in-frame clones, some missing. Of fewer than 85,000 clones listed, around 88% are singletons. The sequenced sample was peripheral blood, obtained on day 0 of AZD1222 vaccination. All receptors come from an adult in good health.

This clone has just one count. The chain joins TRBV30 to TRBJ1-2; weak D call: TRBD1 (5 bases). The V gene's germline CDR1 is GTSNPN and CDR2 SVGIG (reference sequence). With 0 bases removed from V and 8 bases from J, the gap between germline ends came to 10 bases. The CDR3 runs 12 residues. CDR3 in amino acids: CAWSVRDPGYTF. CDR3 in DNA: TGTGCCTGGAGTGTACGGGACCCCGGCTACACCTTC.

The genes are TRBV19 and TRBJ2-4; tentatively, D is TRBD1 (5 bases). CDR1 and CDR2 from the germline V gene are LNHDA and SQIVND (reference sequence). There are 14 residues in the CDR3. The V end was cut by 10 bases, the J end by 0 bases, with 13 bases between. CDR3 DNA: TGTGCCACTGTTGACAGCTTAGCCAAAAACATTCAGTACTTC. Residues: CATVDSLAKNIQYF.

The chain recombines TRBV27 with TRBJ2-7, with no clear D. Germline values: CDR1 MNHEY, CDR2 SMNVEV (reference sequence). This CDR3 spans 13 amino acids. Trimming took off 3 bases at V and 3 bases at J, with 9 bases between the two ends. The CDR3 is CASSFGPNYEQYF. In DNA, the CDR3 is TGTGCCAGCAGTTTCGGACCAAACTACGAGCAGTACTTC.

The rearrangement links TRBV5-1 to TRBJ2-7, with TRBD2 identical over 13 bases. Trimming took 7 bases from V and 4 from J; bases not matched to a gene: 8. In germline, CDR1 is SGHRS, CDR2 YFSETQ. This CDR3 has 15 residues. For the CDR3, the DNA is TGCGCCAGCCGCTGGACTAGCGGGAGTACTTACGAGCAGTACTTC. This codes for CASRWTSGSTYEQYF. The complete variable domain, with remaining parts taken from reference TRBV5-1 and TRBJ2-7, reads KAGVTQTPRYLIKTRGQQVTLSCSPISGHRSVSWYQQTPGQGLQFLFEYFSETQRNKGNFPGRFSGRQFSNSRSEMNVSTLELGDSALYLCASRWTSGSTYEQYFGPGTRLTVT.

Turning to this clone: The junction shows a germline mismatch at one end, possibly a read error. Different DNA sequences within this sample yield the same CDR3. V is TRBV6-5 and J is TRBJ2-7; TRBD2 might be the D (5 bases). This CDR3 is 14 amino acids long. In germline, CDR1 is MNHEY, CDR2 SVGAGI. Here the CDR3 reads CASTWRSATYEQYF. CDR3 bases: TGTGCTAGCACTTGGCGTAGCGCGACCTACGAGCAGTACTTC.

This clone is a singleton in its sample. The chain combines TRBV30 with TRBJ2-5; D might be TRBD2 (6 bases). Germline values: CDR1 GTSNPN, CDR2 SVGIG (reference sequence). Trimming stripped 0 bases from V and 4 bases from J, with 9 bases between. This CDR3 region has 13 residues. CDR3 sequence reads: CAWSVRGRETQYF. The CDR3, as DNA: TGTGCCTGGAGTGTTCGGGGGAGAGAGACCCAGTACTTC.

This rearrangement joins TRBV5-1 to TRBJ1-3; 10 bases align to TRBD1. Trimming removed 0 bases from V and 4 bases from J; junction bases left unmatched: 4. This CDR3 is built from 16 residues. Germline assignment: CDR1 SGHRS and CDR2 YFSETQ. CDR3 sequence: CASSLDGQGGGNTIYF. CDR3 nucleotides: TGCGCCAGCAGCTTGGATGGACAGGGGGGCGGAAACACCATATATTTT.

This chain uses TRBV2 with TRBJ2-7; possible D gene TRBD2, 5 bases. Germline CDR1 reads SNHLY; CDR2 reads FYNNEI. The CDR3 sequence is 14 residues long. The V end lost 3 bases, the J end lost 5 bases, and 14 bases lay between the germline ends. In nucleotides, the CDR3 is TGTGCCAGCAGTGATGATCCGGGGTACAACGAGCAGTACTTC. As protein: CASSDDPGYNEQYF. Combining the CDR3 with reference TRBV2 and TRBJ2-7 gives the whole variable domain EPEVTQTPSHQVTQMGQEVILRCVPISNHLYFYWYRQILGQKVEFLVSFYNNEISEKSEIFDDQFSVERPDGSNFTLKIRSTKLEDSAMYFCASSDDPGYNEQYFGPGTRLTVT.

The chain links TRBV18 to TRBJ1-1; the D gene is possibly TRBD1 (6 bases). The CDR3 has 14 residues. The V and J ends lost 6 bases and 0 bases respectively, with 11 bases between them. The germline CDR1 and CDR2 sequences are KGHSH and LQKENI. The CDR3 sequence: CASSNRAVNTEAFF. CDR3 DNA sequence: TGTGCCAGCTCTAACAGGGCGGTGAACACTGAAGCTTTCTTT.

This clone was counted a single time. This chain links TRBV19 with TRBJ2-2, with 8 bases aligning to TRBD1. The CDR3 is 15 residues long. Germline-derived CDR1 and CDR2 are LNHDA and SQIVND (reference sequence). The V and J ends lost 1 base and 6 bases, in that order; junction bases with no gene match: 4. CDR3 nucleotide sequence: TGTGCCAGTAGTATAGTTGACAGGGGACCCGGGGAGCTGTTTTTT. Translating gives CASSIVDRGPGELFF.

The chain employs TRBV30 and TRBJ2-5, with D maybe TRBD2 (7 bases). There are 14 residues in the CDR3. V was shortened by 0 bases and J by 4 bases, with 12 bases between the two germline ends. Per germline, CDR1 GTSNPN and CDR2 SVGIG (reference sequence). The CDR3 DNA follows: TGTGCCTGGAGTGTACGGGGGGCGTCAGAGACCCAGTACTTC. Protein sequence: CAWSVRGASETQYF.

The chain links TRBV6-2 or TRBV6-3 to TRBJ2-7, with 10 bases that match TRBD1. The CDR3 is 13 amino acids. Trimming at V came to 0 bases and at J to 12 bases, leaving 5 bases not matched to a gene. Germline loops: CDR1 MNHEY, CDR2 SVGEGT. This chain's CDR3 is CASSYSGTGVRYF. CDR3 DNA: TGTGCCAGCAGTTACTCCGGGACAGGGGTTCGGTACTTC.

V usage is TRBV5-6 and J usage is TRBJ2-1; D may be TRBD2 (6 bases). Per germline, CDR1 SGHDT and CDR2 YYEEEE. The CDR3 is 13 residues long. The ends were cut back, 3 bases at V and 4 bases at J, with 8 bases in the middle. The CDR3 region is CASSSGTYNEQFF. The CDR3 DNA is TGTGCCAGCAGCTCCGGGACTTACAATGAGCAGTTCTTC.

The V gene is TRBV24-1, the J gene TRBJ2-1; the D is unclear. Trimming cost V 3 bases and J 0 bases, with 14 bases left between them. The CDR3 has 17 residues. Germline V gene sequence: CDR1 KGHDR, CDR2 SFDVKD. CDR3 DNA: TGTGCCACCAGTGATCCAGAGGTGCGAAACTCCTACAATGAGCAGTTCTTC. Its translation: CATSDPEVRNSYNEQFF.

This clone was detected ten times or more. J is TRBJ1-2 and V is TRBV9; D remains ambiguous. The CDR3 loop spans 14 amino acids. V lost 4 bases to trimming and J lost 7 bases, with 17 bases between them. Germline assignment: CDR1 SGDLS and CDR2 YYNGEE. The CDR3 DNA is TGTGCCAGCAGCCCTGCGGGGTTTCTGTCTGGCTACACCTTC. Its translation is CASSPAGFLSGYTF.

CDR3 coding DNA: TGTGCCAGCACCCGAGCGGGAGGGCCGGGAGAGCAGTACTTC. Translation gives CASTRAGGPGEQYF. J is TRBJ2-7 and V is TRBV27; 10 nucleotides match TRBD2. The germline CDR1 and CDR2 sequences are MNHEY and SMNVEV (reference sequence). The ends lost 7 bases at V and 7 bases at J; junction bases unmatched: 10. The CDR3 length is 14 residues.

This chain joins TRBV7-2 and TRBJ1-2; TRBD1 aligns across 9 bases. V trimming: 3 bases; J trimming: 2 bases; junction bases outside the gene matches: 4. Germline V gene sequence: CDR1 SGHTA, CDR2 FQGNSA. This CDR3 has 15 residues. The CDR3 here is CASSFGQGQNYGYTF. The CDR3 nucleotides are TGTGCCAGCAGCTTCGGACAGGGGCAGAACTATGGCTACACCTTC. Drawing the rest from reference TRBV7-2 and TRBJ1-2, the complete variable domain is GAGVSQSPSNKVTEKGKDVELRCDPISGHTALYWYRQSLGQGLEFLIYFQGNSAPDKSGLPSDRFSAERTGGSVSTLTIQRTQQEDSAVYLCASSFGQGQNYGYTFGSGTRLTVV.

This clone was recorded only once. The chain is built from TRBV5-5 and TRBJ2-2; D unclear. Trimming pared 7 bases from V and 4 bases from J, leaving 8 bases between. This CDR3 spans 12 amino acids. Looked up from germline, CDR1 is SGHKS and CDR2 is YYEKEE (reference sequence). The CDR3 DNA sequence: TGTGCCAGCGACTGGGGCACCGGGGAGCTGTTTTTT. Its translation: CASDWGTGELFF. Full variable domain (outside the CDR3, taken from reference TRBV5-5 and TRBJ2-2): DAGVTQSPTHLIKTRGQQVTLRCSPISGHKSVSWYQQVLGQGPQFIFQYYEKEERGRGNFPDRFSARQFPNYSSELNVNALLLGDSALYLCASDWGTGELFFGEGSRLTVL.

The chain uses TRBV7-3 and TRBJ1-1; no definite D call. The V and J ends lost 5 bases and 11 bases respectively, with 18 bases between them. Germline CDR1 is SGHTA and CDR2 is FQGTGA. The CDR3 runs 13 residues. CDR3 residues: CASSPTVLQRAFF. The DNA of the CDR3 is TGTGCCAGCAGCCCCACGGTCCTTCAGAGGGCTTTCTTT. The whole variable domain, filled in from reference TRBV7-3 and TRBJ1-1, reads GAGVSQTPSNKVTEKGKYVELRCDPISGHTALYWYRQSLGQGPEFLIYFQGTGAADDSGLPNDRFFAVRPEGSVSTLKIQRTERGDSAVYLCASSPTVLQRAFFGQGTRLTVV.

The chain has TRBV7-8 and TRBJ1-1; tentative D call: TRBD1 (5 bases). CDR3 size: 15 residues. Trimming cost V 5 bases and J 3 bases, with 16 bases left between them. Per germline, CDR1 SGHVS and CDR2 FQNEAQ. The DNA for the CDR3 is TGTGCCAGCAGCCCAATCGGGACCGGGGACACTGAAGCTTTCTTT. Translating it yields CASSPIGTGDTEAFF.

The V and J genes are TRBV10-3 and TRBJ1-5; unclear D gene. Trimming stripped 0 bases from V and 0 bases from J, with 12 bases between. The CDR3 has 17 amino acids. CDR1 is ENHRY and CDR2 is SYGVKD in the germline V gene. The CDR3 loop reads CAISESRPGYSNQPQHF. Written as DNA, the CDR3 is TGTGCCATCAGTGAGTCGAGGCCCGGTTATAGCAATCAGCCCCAGCATTTT.

This clone appeared a few times. This rearrangement joins TRBV3-1 (or the pseudogene TRBV3-2) to TRBJ1-6, with D unclear. In germline, CDR1 is LGHDT, CDR2 YNNKEL (reference sequence). Trimming removed 3 bases from V and 7 bases from J, with 7 bases in between. The CDR3 contains 13 residues. CDR3: CASSQTTNSPLHF. The CDR3 DNA reads TGTGCCAGCAGCCAGACCACCAATTCACCCCTCCACTTT.